Each of the 20 T cell receptor beta chains below was sequenced from the same sample in a study of blood T cells in healthy people across ages. Together with a sample-barcoded 5' primer, a J-beta primer mix was included in a second PCR lasting roughly 7 to 11 cycles. Each CDR3 protein gets one entry after TCRdb re-called the 5' RACE reads with MiXCR. The table records more than 750,000 distinct CDR3 sequences, about 27% of them present only once. Another study also made use of these data, one on T cells of mothers and their children.

The specimen sequenced was blood. These TCRs come from a woman between 35 and 50 years old in good health.

This clonotype was observed a handful of times. It may be a read error: a sequence one base away is much more abundant. V and J are TRBV6-6 and TRBJ2-7; D could derive from TRBD1 or TRBD2 (5 bases each). With 11 bases removed from V and 2 bases from J, the gap between germline ends came to 16 bases. Germline V gene lookup returns CDR1 MNHNY and CDR2 SVGAGI (reference sequence). The CDR3 runs to 13 residues. The CDR3 coding sequence is TGTGCCGGCAAGCCGGGACCTCCCTACGAGCAGTACTTC. Its protein product is CAGKPGPPYEQYF.

Ten or more counts support this clonotype. The chain combines TRBV7-3 with TRBJ2-1; 8 bases match TRBD2. The germline gives CDR1 SGHTA, CDR2 FQGTGA. The ends lost 5 bases at V and 9 bases at J; junction bases unmatched: 12. The CDR3 consists of 15 residues. This chain's CDR3 is CASSPDPPGGAEQFF. The CDR3 DNA is TGTGCCAGCAGCCCTGACCCCCCGGGGGGGGCTGAGCAGTTCTTC.

The chain carries TRBV5-1 and TRBJ2-1, with 11 positions matching TRBD2. CDR1 SGHRS and CDR2 YFSETQ come from the germline V gene. V shed 0 bases and J 8 bases; nucleotides not matched to a gene: 7. The CDR3 has 16 residues. The CDR3 is CASSLVAGGPSYEQFF. The CDR3 coding sequence is TGCGCCAGCAGCTTGGTAGCGGGGGGGCCTTCGTATGAGCAGTTCTTC.

The chain is built from TRBV15 and TRBJ2-5; D uncertain. Germline CDR1 is LNHNV and CDR2 is YYDKDF (reference sequence). V was clipped by 0 bases and J by 1 base, with 6 bases between them. This CDR3 is built from 14 residues. This CDR3 is CATSRDRTQETQYF. CDR3 nucleotide sequence: TGTGCCACCAGCAGAGACAGGACCCAAGAGACCCAGTACTTC.

A remark on this clonotype: Since a much larger clone is just one base distant, this may be a read error. The chain has TRBV6-5 and TRBJ1-5; perhaps TRBD1 as D (6 bases). The CDR3 extends over 18 amino acids. The ends were cut back, 4 bases at V and 6 bases at J, with 25 bases in the middle. Germline values: CDR1 MNHEY, CDR2 SVGAGI. CDR3 DNA: TGTGCCAGCAGTTTTCTCCCGGAACAGGGAAGGGGTAGTCAGCCCCAGCATTTT. Residues: CASSFLPEQGRGSQPQHF.

This clonotype turned up a few times. The CDR3 here is CASSSMGPIKGAFF. The CDR3 DNA sequence: TGTGCCAGCAGCTCAATGGGACCTATAAAAGGCGCTTTCTTT. The genes are TRBV7-2 and TRBJ1-1; the D gene is possibly TRBD1 (5 bases). With 4 bases removed from V and 11 bases from J, the gap between germline ends came to 20 bases. CDR1 and CDR2 (germline): SGHTA, FQGNSA. This CDR3 has 14 residues.

The chain combines TRBV5-6 with TRBJ1-1; tentatively, D is TRBD1 (5 bases). The CDR3 consists of 15 residues. Trimming left V 0 bases short and J 3 bases short, with 12 bases between. In germline, CDR1 is SGHDT, CDR2 YYEEEE. The CDR3 sequence: CASSLGVLGDTEAFF. CDR3 nucleotide sequence: TGTGCCAGCAGCTTGGGGGTACTAGGGGACACTGAAGCTTTCTTT.

This clonotype was seen more than once but under ten times. The chain links TRBV30 to TRBJ1-6; perhaps TRBD1 as D (6 bases). The germline V gene encodes CDR1 GTSNPN and CDR2 SVGIG (reference sequence). This CDR3 spans 17 amino acids. V lost 0 bases to trimming and J lost 10 bases, with 22 bases between them. CDR3 sequence reads: CAWSVLQGGRSYSPLHF. For the CDR3, the DNA is TGTGCCTGGAGTGTTCTACAGGGAGGACGTAGTTACTCACCCCTCCACTTT.

This clonotype came up a few times. This rearrangement joins TRBV5-1 to TRBJ1-6; perhaps TRBD1 as D (5 bases). V was clipped by 0 bases and J by 9 bases, with 19 bases between them. The V gene's germline CDR1 is SGHRS and CDR2 YFSETQ. CDR3 size: 17 residues. CDR3 protein: CASSLEDTYIGRSPLHF. The CDR3 bases are TGCGCCAGCAGCTTGGAGGACACCTATATTGGACGTTCACCCCTCCACTTT.

This clonotype was seen ten or more times. This rearrangement joins TRBV9 to TRBJ1-2, with TRBD1 as a possible D gene (5 bases). This CDR3 spans 15 amino acids. The ends were cut back, 4 bases at V and 0 bases at J, with 13 bases in the middle. Germline V CDR1 and CDR2: SGDLS, YYNGEE. The CDR3 bases are TGTGCCAGCAGCCAGGGAGGTTTAGCTAACTATGGCTACACCTTC. It encodes CASSQGGLANYGYTF.

The chain recombines TRBV10-3 with TRBJ2-7; possible D gene TRBD1, 6 bases. Per germline, CDR1 ENHRY and CDR2 SYGVKD. This CDR3 is built from 14 residues. The ends were cut back, 2 bases at V and 2 bases at J, with 10 bases in the middle. The CDR3 DNA reads TGTGCCATCAGTGAGGGACAGCAACCCTACGAGCAGTACTTC. Its protein product is CAISEGQQPYEQYF.

Note on this clonotype: A much more abundant neighbour one base away suggests this may be a read error. The J gene is TRBJ1-2, the V gene TRBV7-2; unclear D gene. V was shortened by 3 bases and J by 6 bases, with 14 bases between the two germline ends. Germline values: CDR1 SGHTA, CDR2 FQGNSA. The CDR3 is 14 residues long. Here the CDR3 reads CASSFLEGLHGYTF. The CDR3 coding sequence is TGTGCCAGCAGCTTTTTAGAGGGTCTGCATGGCTACACCTTC. The full variable domain, its missing parts supplied by reference TRBV7-2 and TRBJ1-2, is GAGVSQSPSNKVTEKGKDVELRCDPISGHTALYWYRQSLGQGLEFLIYFQGNSAPDKSGLPSDRFSAERTGGSVSTLTIQRTQQEDSAVYLCASSFLEGLHGYTFGSGTRLTVV.

Many counts were recorded for this clonotype. The chain employs TRBV4-2 and TRBJ1-1; maybe TRBD1 (6 bases). V was trimmed by 1 base and J by 0 bases, leaving 9 bases between them. Germline CDR1 is LGHNA and CDR2 is YNFKEQ. CDR3 length: 15 residues. The CDR3 nucleotides are TGTGCCAGCAGCCAAGGACAGGACTTGAACACTGAAGCTTTCTTT. Encoded protein: CASSQGQDLNTEAFF.

This rearrangement joins TRBV7-2 to TRBJ2-1; TRBD2 is a possible D gene (6 bases). Germline CDR1 and CDR2: SGHTA and FQGNSA. The V end lost 0 bases, the J end lost 6 bases, and 12 bases lay between the germline ends. This CDR3 spans 15 amino acids. The chain's CDR3 is CASSLALTRGNEQFF. The CDR3, as DNA: TGTGCCAGCAGCTTAGCCCTGACTAGGGGCAATGAGCAGTTCTTC.

The V call is TRBV4-1, the J call TRBJ1-1; D call uncertain. Germline lookup yields CDR1 MGHRA and CDR2 YSYEKL. The CDR3 is made up of 16 amino acids. The V end was cut by 1 base, the J end by 4 bases, with 16 bases between. The chain's CDR3 is CASSQGTVVDITEAFF. The CDR3 DNA sequence: TGCGCCAGCAGCCAAGGAACGGTCGTTGATATCACTGAAGCTTTCTTT.

The table lists this clonotype with a few counts. The gene calls are TRBV3-1 and TRBJ2-1; 9 bases are shared with TRBD1. The J segment lost 7 bases and the V segment lost 1 base, leaving 11 bases of the junction unmatched. Germline V lookup: CDR1 LGHDT, CDR2 YNNKEL (reference sequence). This CDR3 contains 17 residues. The CDR3 bases are TGTGCCAGCAGCCAAGGTCCCGGGACAGGGAAAAGTAATGAGCAGTTCTTC. Its translation: CASSQGPGTGKSNEQFF.

The rearrangement joins TRBV3-1 to TRBJ2-1, with D possibly TRBD1 on 6 matching bases. This CDR3 is built from 14 residues. V dropped 5 bases and J dropped 10 bases, with 18 bases sitting between them. CDR1 LGHDT and CDR2 YNNKEL come from the germline V gene (reference sequence). The CDR3 nucleotides read TGTGCCAGCAGCTTCAGGACAGTTACCTACGAGCAGTTCTTC. It codes for CASSFRTVTYEQFF.

This clonotype was observed many times. V and J are TRBV5-1 and TRBJ2-7; D may be TRBD1 (5 bases). CDR1 and CDR2 from the germline V gene are SGHRS and YFSETQ. The CDR3 length is 14 residues. V dropped 1 base and J dropped 2 bases, with 10 bases sitting between them. CDR3 bases: TGCGCCAGCAGCTTGCAGGGTGAGACCTACGAGCAGTACTTC. Its protein is CASSLQGETYEQYF.

The CDR3 protein is CSAGFGDQPQHF. The CDR3 DNA sequence: TGCAGTGCAGGATTTGGCGATCAGCCCCAGCATTTT. This chain uses TRBV20-1 with TRBJ1-5; D gene unclear. Germline CDR1 reads DFQATT; CDR2 reads SNEGSKA (reference sequence). V lost 6 bases, J lost 5 bases, and 11 bases lay in between. This CDR3 comprises 12 residues.

A remark on this clonotype: Likely a read error: the CDR3 ends without its conserved phenylalanine or tryptophan. V gene TRBV10-3 combines with J gene TRBJ2-1; the match to TRBD2 covers 8 bases. Germline lookup yields CDR1 ENHRY and CDR2 SYGVKD. This CDR3 is built from 14 residues. CDR3 nucleotides: TGCGCCATCAGTGAGGCGAACGGGAGGGATGAGCAGTTCGTC. Translated: CAISEANGRDEQFV.